The rows below give T cell receptor beta chains drawn from one sample of a study of shared clonotypes between healthy human individuals. Repertoires were generated with immunoSEQ multiplex PCR, while TCRdb's copy carries only in-frame clones and drops some. This sample has fewer than 850,000 clones, with 60% to 80% found just once. Sequenced input: memory CD4+ T cells sorted from blood. The source is a woman in her thirties in good health. CDR3s include the opening cysteine and the closing phenylalanine or tryptophan. The D gene is left open where the match is weak. A clone size is listed for some rows: how often the clone was seen (once, few, many), or a class if it is expanded.

CDR3 protein	CDR3 DNA	V gene	J gene	clone size	D gene
CASSTWSSGRGRDTDTQYF	TGTGCCAGCAGCACCTGGAGTAGCGGGAGGGGAAGGGACACAGATACGCAGTATTTT	TRBV7-6	TRBJ2-3	once	TRBD2
CASSQAAGGPDKTQYF	TGTGCCAGCAGCCAGGCAGCGGGAGGGCCAGACAAGACCCAGTACTTC	TRBV5-4	TRBJ2-5	many	TRBD2
CASSSSGGGLGDTQYF	TGTGCCAGCAGCTCTTCCGGGGGCGGTCTAGGAGATACGCAGTATTTT	TRBV11-2	TRBJ2-3	.	.
CAWRTSGNTEAFF	TGTGCCTGGAGAACCTCGGGGAACACTGAAGCTTTCTTT	TRBV30	TRBJ1-1	.	.
CASRADRGTDTQYF	TGTGCCAGCAGGGCGGACAGGGGGACAGATACGCAGTATTTT	TRBV2	TRBJ2-3	.	TRBD1
CASSLDPGGGYTF	TGTGCCAGCAGCTTAGACCCTGGGGGTGGCTACACCTTC	TRBV7-2	TRBJ1-2	.	.
CASRSRGRWAPSDEKLFF	TGTGCCAGCAGAAGCAGGGGGCGATGGGCCCCTTCCGATGAAAAACTGTTTTTT	TRBV28	TRBJ1-4	.	TRBD1
CASSPKTAPAGGYYNEQFF	TGCGCCAGCAGCCCTAAAACGGCTCCGGCGGGAGGGTATTACAATGAGCAGTTCTTC	TRBV4-1	TRBJ2-1	.	TRBD2
CASSEEERGIGQPQHF	TGTGCCAGCAGTGAAGAGGAACGAGGAATCGGTCAGCCCCAGCATTTT	TRBV6-1	TRBJ1-5	few	.
CASTITRTNAGELFF	TGTGCCAGCACTATTACTAGGACTAACGCCGGGGAGCTGTTTTTT	TRBV6-1	TRBJ2-2	few	.
CASSPDSNRAKEFF	TGTGCCAGCAGCCCCGACTCAAACCGGGCAAAGGAGTTCTTC	TRBV14	TRBJ2-1	.	.
CASSEDRVNTEAFF	TGTGCCAGCAGCGAGGACAGGGTGAACACTGAAGCTTTCTTT	TRBV11-2	TRBJ1-1	.	TRBD1
CASSRQGPETQYF	TGTGCCAGCAGCCGACAGGGACCGGAGACCCAGTACTTC	TRBV11-3	TRBJ2-5	many	TRBD1
CASSLSSGANVLTF	TGTGCCAGCTCACTTTCATCTGGGGCCAACGTCCTGACTTTC	TRBV18	TRBJ2-6	.	.
CASSSFGGKRPYEQYF	TGTGCCAGCAGTTCGTTCGGGGGTAAGAGGCCCTACGAGCAGTACTTC	TRBV28	TRBJ2-7	few	.
CASSYSNSGRGYEQFF	TGTGCCAGCAGTTACTCAAATAGCGGGAGGGGATATGAGCAGTTCTTC	TRBV6-5	TRBJ2-1	.	TRBD2
CASSMRSLAANTGELFF	TGCGCCAGCAGCATGCGGTCCCTAGCGGCGAACACCGGGGAGCTGTTTTTT	TRBV5-1	TRBJ2-2	.	TRBD2
CASSDAREWVTEAFF	TGTGCCAGCAGTGACGCCAGGGAGTGGGTCACTGAAGCTTTCTTT	TRBV6-1	TRBJ1-1	.	.
CASSGLNQGLAKNIQYF	TGTGCCAGCAGTGGATTGAATCAAGGACTAGCCAAAAACATTCAGTACTTC	TRBV25-1	TRBJ2-4	.	.
CASSFSETQYF	TGTGCCAGCAGTTTTTCAGAGACCCAGTACTTC	TRBV28	TRBJ2-5	.	.
CASSYSLNSGNTIYF	TGTGCCAGCAGTTACTCATTGAACTCTGGAAACACCATATATTTT	TRBV6-5	TRBJ1-3	.	.
CSVQTSSYEQYF	TGCAGCGTACAAACAAGCTCCTACGAGCAGTACTTC	TRBV29-1	TRBJ2-7	.	.
CASSVAGGRGYEQYF	TGTGCCAGCAGCGTAGCGGGGGGCCGGGGATACGAGCAGTACTTC	TRBV9	TRBJ2-7	.	.
CSASGNNEQFF	TGCAGTGCATCCGGGAACAATGAGCAGTTCTTC	TRBV20-1	TRBJ2-1	.	.
CASSYSGRAHQPQHF	TGTGCCAGCAGTTACTCGGGCAGGGCACATCAGCCCCAGCATTTT	TRBV6-6	TRBJ1-5	.	.
CASSQDLGRDGYTF	TGCGCCAGCAGCCAAGATTTGGGCAGGGACGGCTACACCTTC	TRBV4-1	TRBJ1-2	.	.
CASSEASGRVTGELFF	TGTGCCAGCAGTGAAGCTAGCGGGAGGGTCACCGGGGAGCTGTTTTTT	TRBV6-1	TRBJ2-2	.	TRBD2
CASSLRTTGNTIYF	TGTGCCAGCAGCTTAAGGACAACTGGAAACACCATATATTTT	TRBV11-2	TRBJ1-3	.	.
CASNPGGLGNIQYF	TGTGCCAGCAACCCAGGGGGCCTCGGAAACATTCAGTACTTC	TRBV9	TRBJ2-4	.	TRBD1
CASSPGGSYNEQFF	TGTGCCAGCTCACCGGGGGGCTCCTACAATGAGCAGTTCTTC	TRBV27	TRBJ2-1	.	TRBD2
CASSSGPSAGTQYF	TGTGCCAGCAGCTCCGGACCGTCGGCGGGGACCCAGTACTTC	TRBV7-2	TRBJ2-5	.	.
CANRGRSEEKLFF	TGTGCCAACAGGGGTAGGAGTGAGGAAAAACTGTTTTTT	TRBV5-4	TRBJ1-4	few	TRBD1
CSPDPSGANVLTF	TGCAGTCCTGACCCCTCTGGGGCCAACGTCCTGACTTTC	TRBV29-1	TRBJ2-6	.	.
CASREPAGHSNQPQHF	TGTGCCAGCAGAGAGCCGGCGGGACATAGCAATCAGCCCCAGCATTTT	TRBV6-4	TRBJ1-5	few	.
CASSVDRVSYNEQFF	TGCGCCAGCAGCGTAGACAGGGTTTCCTACAATGAGCAGTTCTTC	TRBV5-1	TRBJ2-1	few	TRBD1
CAWGGQTMNTEAFF	TGTGCCTGGGGGGGACAGACCATGAACACTGAAGCTTTCTTT	TRBV30	TRBJ1-1	.	TRBD1
CASSQNRGRNEQFF	TGTGCCAGCAGCCAAAACAGGGGGCGGAATGAGCAGTTCTTC	TRBV11-1	TRBJ2-1	.	TRBD1
CASSLVLRTNYGYTF	TGTGCCAGCAGCTTAGTGCTCAGAACTAACTATGGCTACACCTTC	TRBV11-3	TRBJ1-2	.	.
CASSQDERSNTGELFF	TGCGCCAGCAGCCAAGATGAAAGATCGAACACCGGGGAGCTGTTTTTT	TRBV4-1	TRBJ2-2	few	.
CASSRLAGPYIQYF	TGTGCCAGCAGCCGACTAGCGGGACCGTACATTCAGTACTTC	TRBV11-2	TRBJ2-4	.	TRBD2
CASTQAEGRYEQYF	TGTGCCAGTACCCAAGCGGAGGGGCGGTACGAGCAGTACTTC	TRBV19	TRBJ2-7	many	.
CASSSAGSGEQFF	TGCGCCAGCAGCTCCGCAGGCTCTGGTGAGCAGTTCTTC	TRBV5-1	TRBJ2-1	.	.